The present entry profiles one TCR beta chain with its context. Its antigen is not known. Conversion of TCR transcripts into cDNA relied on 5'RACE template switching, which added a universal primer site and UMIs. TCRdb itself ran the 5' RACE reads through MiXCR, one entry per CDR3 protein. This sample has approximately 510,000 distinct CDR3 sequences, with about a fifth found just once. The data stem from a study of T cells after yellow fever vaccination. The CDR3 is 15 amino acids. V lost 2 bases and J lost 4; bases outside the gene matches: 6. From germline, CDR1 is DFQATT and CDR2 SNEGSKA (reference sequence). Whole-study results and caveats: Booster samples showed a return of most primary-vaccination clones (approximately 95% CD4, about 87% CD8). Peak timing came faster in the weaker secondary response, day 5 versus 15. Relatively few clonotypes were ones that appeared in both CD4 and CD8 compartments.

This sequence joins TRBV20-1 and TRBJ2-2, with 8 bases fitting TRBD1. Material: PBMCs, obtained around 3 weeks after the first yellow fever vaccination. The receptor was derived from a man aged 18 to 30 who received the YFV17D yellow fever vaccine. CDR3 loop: CSARPDRGSTGELFF. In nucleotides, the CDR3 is TGCAGTGCTAGACCCGACAGGGGTAGCACCGGGGAGCTGTTTTTT.